The 32 T cell receptor beta chains in this list originate from one sample, sequenced in a study of Ad26.COV2.S vaccination and SARS-CoV-2 variants. The treatment: approximately 18 received Ad26.COV2.S at low or high dose, single or two shots; about 5 received placebo; per-sample allocation not given. Day 63 after the first injection of vaccine or placebo was the sampling time. Repertoires were generated with immunoSEQ multiplex PCR, while TCRdb's copy carries only in-frame clones and drops some. The table shows roughly 320,000 clones, with about nine tenths occurring only once. Source: peripheral blood, taken in a trial of Ad26.COV2.S vaccine versus placebo. Receptors were obtained from a person aged 18-65 years who received the Ad26.COV2.S COVID-19 vaccine or a placebo.

The chain combines TRBV4-2 with TRBJ1-1; D gene unclear. With 1 base removed from V and 6 bases from J, the gap between germline ends came to 9 bases. This CDR3 has 13 amino acids. The germline V gene encodes CDR1 LGHNA and CDR2 YNFKEQ. The CDR3 here is CASSQGVWAEAFF. The DNA for the CDR3 is TGTGCCAGCAGCCAAGGGGTCTGGGCTGAAGCTTTCTTT.

The genes are TRBV7-8 and TRBJ2-2; perhaps TRBD1 as D (5 bases). V gave up 1 base and J gave up 2 bases, with 11 bases separating them. CDR3 size: 16 residues. CDR1 is SGHVS and CDR2 is FQNEAQ in the germline V gene. CDR3 in amino acids: CASSLGQRGNTGELFF. The CDR3 DNA reads as TGTGCCAGCAGCTTAGGTCAAAGGGGAAACACCGGGGAGCTGTTTTTT.

The CDR3 DNA sequence: TGTGCCAGCAGTGAAGGGACTTTCTCTGGAAACACCATATATTTT. Translated: CASSEGTFSGNTIYF. V usage is TRBV6-1 and J usage is TRBJ1-3, with D uncertain. The germline V gene has CDR1 MNHNS and CDR2 SASEGT. CDR3 length equals 15 residues. Trimming pared 1 base from V and 0 bases from J, leaving 7 bases between.

This clone was seen a single time. The chain joins TRBV11-3 to TRBJ2-2; D gene uncertain. Germline V gene sequence: CDR1 SGHNT, CDR2 YENEEA. The CDR3 contains 13 residues. Trimming took off 5 bases at V and 4 bases at J, with 8 bases between the two ends. CDR3 sequence reads: CASSPGFTGELFF. DNA of the CDR3: TGTGCCAGCAGCCCCGGTTTCACCGGGGAGCTGTTTTTT.

This chain links TRBV4-1 with TRBJ2-2; TRBD1 is a possible D gene (6 bases). Trimming shortened V by 6 bases and J by 12 bases, and 11 bases separated the two germline ends. CDR3 length: 11 amino acids. Germline assignment: CDR1 MGHRA and CDR2 YSYEKL. For the CDR3, the DNA is TGCGCCAGCAGACAGGGTCAGCAGCTGTTTTTT. This codes for CASRQGQQLFF.

The chain couples TRBV5-1 to TRBJ1-2, with 8 bases identical to TRBD1. The CDR3 has 16 residues. Germline V gene lookup returns CDR1 SGHRS and CDR2 YFSETQ. The V and J ends lost 3 bases and 2 bases, in that order; junction bases with no gene match: 9. Here the CDR3 reads CASSSTGANLNYGYTF. The CDR3, as DNA: TGCGCCAGCAGCTCGACAGGGGCGAACCTGAACTATGGCTACACCTTC.

CDR3 amino acids: CAISRGLAGSTDTQYF. The CDR3 DNA follows: TGTGCCATCAGCAGAGGACTAGCGGGGTCCACAGATACGCAGTATTTT. V gene TRBV10-3 combines with J gene TRBJ2-3; 12 nucleotides agree with TRBD2. The V and J ends lost 6 bases and 2 bases, in that order; junction bases with no gene match: 6. Germline lookup yields CDR1 ENHRY and CDR2 SYGVKD. The CDR3 consists of 16 residues.

The chain couples TRBV18 to TRBJ1-2; D possibly corresponds to TRBD1 (5 bases). Germline loops: CDR1 KGHSH, CDR2 LQKENI. The CDR3 length is 13 residues. V lost 3 bases and J 2 bases, leaving 7 bases between the germline ends. This CDR3 is CASSPDSNYGYTF. The CDR3 nucleotides are TGTGCCAGCTCACCCGACAGCAACTATGGCTACACCTTC.

The rearrangement links TRBV6-5 to TRBJ1-2, with a possible D match to TRBD1 (6 bases). Per germline, CDR1 MNHEY and CDR2 SVGAGI. The CDR3 is made up of 14 amino acids. With 5 bases removed from V and 3 bases from J, the gap between germline ends came to 13 bases. CDR3 region: CASSLDRGYYGYTF. For the CDR3, the DNA is TGTGCCAGCAGTCTAGATAGGGGGTACTATGGCTACACCTTC.

This chain links TRBV4-2 with TRBJ1-3; 11 positions match TRBD1. V gave up 4 bases and J gave up 0 bases; unmatched junction bases: 8. Germline CDR1 LGHNA, CDR2 YNFKEQ. CDR3 length: 18 amino acids. The CDR3 bases are TGTGCCAGCAGCCCGGGACAGGGGGTATCCGACTCTGGAAACACCATATATTTT. This encodes CASSPGQGVSDSGNTIYF.

V and J are TRBV2 and TRBJ1-4; unclear D gene. The V gene lost 8 bases and the J gene lost 3 bases, with 16 bases spanning the gap. This CDR3 spans 15 amino acids. CDR1 SNHLY and CDR2 FYNNEI come from the germline V gene. The CDR3 region is CASALAGRANEKLFF. Here the CDR3 DNA reads TGTGCCAGCGCTTTGGCGGGGAGAGCTAATGAAAAACTGTTTTTT.

The V gene is TRBV7-8, the J gene TRBJ2-4; D not certain. The CDR3 runs 14 residues. Germline assignment: CDR1 SGHVS and CDR2 FQNEAQ. The germline V and J ends were trimmed by 1 base and 7 bases, with 11 bases remaining between them. CDR3 amino acids: CASSLGGRWNIQYF. The CDR3 DNA is TGTGCCAGCAGCTTAGGGGGTCGGTGGAACATTCAGTACTTC.

This chain connects TRBV25-1 to TRBJ2-7, with unresolved D. The V end lost 0 bases, the J end lost 4 bases, and 10 bases lay between the germline ends. CDR1 is MGHDK and CDR2 is SYGVNS in the germline V gene. The CDR3 runs 14 residues. The CDR3 DNA reads TGTGCCAGCAGTGAATATAATCCCCAGTACGAGCAGTACTTC. Protein sequence: CASSEYNPQYEQYF.

This sequence joins TRBV15 and TRBJ2-2; 7 nucleotides match TRBD1. The CDR3 has 16 amino acids. CDR1 and CDR2 (germline): LNHNV, YYDKDF (reference sequence). The J segment lost 3 bases and the V segment lost 5 bases, leaving 9 bases of the junction unmatched. CDR3 amino acids: CATSPRPGGDTGELFF. The DNA of the CDR3 is TGTGCCACCAGCCCCCGCCCAGGGGGAGACACCGGGGAGCTGTTTTTT.

V is TRBV4-1 and J is TRBJ2-2; the match to TRBD2 covers 10 bases. Trimming took 4 bases from V and 1 from J; bases not matched to a gene: 12. Germline V CDR1 and CDR2: MGHRA, YSYEKL. The CDR3 spans 19 residues. As DNA, the CDR3 is TGCGCCAGCAGCCTAAGAGTGTCTAGCGGGGGCCTGAACACCGGGGAGCTGTTTTTT. It specifies CASSLRVSSGGLNTGELFF.

This chain links TRBV4-2 with TRBJ2-7; 8 positions agree with TRBD1. CDR1 LGHNA and CDR2 YNFKEQ come from the germline V gene. There are 16 residues in the CDR3. J gave up 3 bases and V 0 bases, and 7 bases lay outside the gene matches. The CDR3 loop reads CASSQDLGQEYYEQYF. DNA for the CDR3: TGTGCCAGCAGCCAAGATCTGGGACAGGAGTACTACGAGCAGTACTTC.

The J gene is TRBJ2-3, the V gene TRBV2, with TRBD2 as a possible D gene (6 bases). Germline values: CDR1 SNHLY, CDR2 FYNNEI. This CDR3 region has 16 residues. V was clipped by 5 bases and J by 0 bases, with 15 bases between them. CDR3 DNA sequence: TGTGCCAGCAGTACTCCGGGACTCCCCAGCACAGATACGCAGTATTTT. This gives the protein CASSTPGLPSTDTQYF.

This clone was counted a single time. V usage is TRBV4-2 and J usage is TRBJ2-1; 8 nucleotides match TRBD2. After removal of 1 base from V and 7 bases from J, the junction contained 9 bases not matched to a gene. CDR3 length: 16 residues. Germline-derived CDR1 and CDR2 are LGHNA and YNFKEQ. In nucleotides, the CDR3 is TGTGCCAGCAGCCAAGCGGCTGTAGGACTAGCAAATGAGCAGTTCTTC. Protein: CASSQAAVGLANEQFF.

The CDR3 nucleotides are TGCGCCAGCAGCCAAGATCCGGGGGAGGTTAACTATGGCTACACCTTC. Amino acid sequence: CASSQDPGEVNYGYTF. The V gene is TRBV4-1, the J gene TRBJ1-2; D may be TRBD1 (5 bases). V was shortened by 0 bases and J by 1 base, with 12 bases between the two germline ends. The CDR3 extends over 16 amino acids. Germline V gene sequence: CDR1 MGHRA, CDR2 YSYEKL.

The V gene is TRBV6-6, the J gene TRBJ1-1; TRBD1 is a possible D gene (5 bases). The length of the CDR3 is 14 residues. Trimming removed 5 bases at V and 5 bases at J, with 15 bases between. Germline V gives CDR1 MNHNY, CDR2 SVGAGI (reference sequence). CDR3: CASSPRAGSTEAFF. The CDR3 DNA follows: TGTGCCAGCAGTCCTCGGGCAGGGAGTACTGAAGCTTTCTTT.

The chain recombines TRBV15 with TRBJ1-5; D not resolved. The CDR3 loop spans 15 amino acids. V lost 4 bases and J lost 4, with 14 bases in between. Germline CDR1 LNHNV, CDR2 YYDKDF (reference sequence). In DNA form, the CDR3 reads TGTGCCACCAGCATTAATTACGGACCAAATCAGCCCCAGCATTTT. Protein product: CATSINYGPNQPQHF.

This chain connects TRBV7-2 to TRBJ2-3, with D maybe TRBD1 (6 bases). Germline lookup yields CDR1 SGHTA and CDR2 FQGNSA. The V gene lost 5 bases and the J gene lost 4 bases, with 13 bases spanning the gap. This CDR3 has 14 residues. The CDR3 DNA sequence: TGTGCCAGCAGCCAACAGGGTCGGGCAGATACGCAGTATTTT. Encoded protein: CASSQQGRADTQYF.

The chain couples TRBV27 to TRBJ1-2; D is unclear. The germline CDR1 and CDR2 sequences are MNHEY and SMNVEV (reference sequence). The V end was cut by 4 bases, the J end by 1 base, with 16 bases between. This CDR3 comprises 16 residues. As DNA, the CDR3 is TGTGCCAGCAGTTACCTTTCCCCCGGGGTTAACTATGGCTACACCTTC. The encoded protein is CASSYLSPGVNYGYTF.

The rearrangement links TRBV7-6 to TRBJ2-7, with D maybe TRBD1 (6 bases). CDR1 and CDR2 (germline): SGHVS, FNYEAQ. This CDR3 has 15 amino acids. V was trimmed by 4 bases and J by 3 bases, leaving 16 bases between them. DNA of the CDR3: TGTGCCAGCAGCTCTATTTTTAGACAGGACTACGAGCAGTACTTC. Translated, it gives CASSSIFRQDYEQYF.

The chain uses TRBV7-2 and TRBJ2-7, with D possibly matching TRBD1 (5 bases). The ends were cut back, 6 bases at V and 0 bases at J, with 15 bases in the middle. The V gene's germline CDR1 is SGHTA and CDR2 FQGNSA. The CDR3 is made up of 15 amino acids. Here the CDR3 reads CASSPRVFGSYEQYF. For the CDR3, the DNA is TGTGCCAGCAGTCCCAGGGTTTTCGGCTCCTACGAGCAGTACTTC.

This clone occurred a few times. In DNA form, the CDR3 reads TGTGCCAGCAGCGTCTTAGACAGCCAAGAGACCCAGTACTTC. This codes for CASSVLDSQETQYF. This rearrangement joins TRBV9 to TRBJ2-5; D is perhaps TRBD1 (5 bases). Trimming cost V 2 bases and J 1 base, with 9 bases left between them. CDR1 is SGDLS and CDR2 is YYNGEE in the germline V gene. CDR3 size: 14 residues.

The chain joins TRBV9 to TRBJ1-6; 8 nucleotides match TRBD1. After removal of 2 bases from V and 9 bases from J, the junction contained 7 bases not matched to a gene. Germline V gene lookup returns CDR1 SGDLS and CDR2 YYNGEE. The CDR3 is made up of 15 amino acids. The DNA for the CDR3 is TGTGCCAGCAGCGTTTCCGGGACAGGATTTTCACCCCTCCACTTT. Encoded protein: CASSVSGTGFSPLHF.

The J gene is TRBJ1-1, the V gene TRBV4-1, with D unresolved. Germline loops: CDR1 MGHRA, CDR2 YSYEKL. With 0 bases removed from V and 1 base from J, the gap between germline ends came to 12 bases. The CDR3 totals 16 residues. The CDR3 DNA follows: TGCGCCAGCAGCCAAGATGATGCGAGGGCGAACACTGAAGCTTTCTTT. This codes for CASSQDDARANTEAFF.

This chain connects TRBV11-2 to TRBJ1-2; D unresolved. V was cut by 4 bases and J by 4 bases, with 13 bases left in between. Germline loops: CDR1 SGHAT, CDR2 FQNNGV. This CDR3 spans 14 amino acids. CDR3 amino acids: CASSSGMTTYGYTF. The DNA for the CDR3 is TGTGCCAGCAGCTCCGGGATGACTACCTATGGCTACACCTTC.

This clone came up many times. The CDR3 coding sequence is TGTGCCAGCAGCCGTTTTGAGACCTATGGCTACACCTTC. Residues: CASSRFETYGYTF. The V gene is TRBV3-1 (or the pseudogene TRBV3-2), the J gene TRBJ1-2; no firm D call. This CDR3 spans 13 amino acids. CDR1 is LGHDT, CDR2 YNNKEL, per germline (reference sequence). With 4 bases removed from V and 4 bases from J, the gap between germline ends came to 10 bases.

This clone showed up just a few times. This chain uses TRBV6-1 with TRBJ1-1; no definite D call. Germline lookup yields CDR1 MNHNS and CDR2 SASEGT. CDR3 length: 12 residues. V was cut by 3 bases and J by 7 bases, with 9 bases left in between. The CDR3 region has the DNA TGTGCCAGCAGTGAGACGGGATTTGAAGCTTTCTTT. This codes for CASSETGFEAFF.

The CDR3 protein is CASTKPGQGFQPQHF. CDR3 nucleotide sequence: TGTGCCAGCACGAAACCGGGACAGGGTTTTCAGCCCCAGCATTTT. The V and J genes are TRBV6-5 and TRBJ1-5; 9 bases map to TRBD1. V was pared by 7 bases and J by 6 bases, with 10 bases of the junction left unmatched. The CDR3 totals 15 residues. CDR1 is MNHEY and CDR2 is SVGAGI in the germline V gene.